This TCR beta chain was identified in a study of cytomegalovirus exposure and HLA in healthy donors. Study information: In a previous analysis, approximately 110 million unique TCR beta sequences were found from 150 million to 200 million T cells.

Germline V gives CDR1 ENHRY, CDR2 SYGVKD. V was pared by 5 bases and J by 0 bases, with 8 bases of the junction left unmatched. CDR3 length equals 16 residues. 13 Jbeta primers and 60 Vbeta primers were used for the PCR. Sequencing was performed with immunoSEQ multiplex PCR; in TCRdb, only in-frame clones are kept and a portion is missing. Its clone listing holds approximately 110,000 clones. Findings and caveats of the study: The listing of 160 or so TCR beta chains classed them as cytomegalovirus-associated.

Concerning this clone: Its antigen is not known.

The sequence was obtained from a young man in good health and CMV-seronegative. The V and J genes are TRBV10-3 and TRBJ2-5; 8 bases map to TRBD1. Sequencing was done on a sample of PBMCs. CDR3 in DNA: TGTGCCATCAGTTATGGGACAGGACCCTACCAAGAGACCCAGTACTTC. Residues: CAISYGTGPYQETQYF.